This entry is about one T cell receptor (beta chain). The sample contains more than one DNA sequence encoding this CDR3. The CDR3 length is 13 residues. Germline CDR1 is SEHNR and CDR2 is FQNEAQ (reference sequence). Between the trimmed V and J ends, which lost 5 bases and 6 bases, there was a span of 12 bases. The entry originates in a study of blood T cell repertoires in COVID-19. Study in general: Some COVID-19 samples were acute and others convalescent; all came from the United States, Italy and Spain. From T cells, B-cell-depleted T cells, or PBMCs came the material, which was cDNA or gDNA.

Assay used: immunoSEQ multiplex PCR; TCRdb lists only in-frame clones, some missing. The profile shows tens of thousands of clones, about 90% of them singletons. The genes are TRBV7-9 and TRBJ2-3; possible D gene TRBD2, 6 bases. Sample: peripheral blood. The TCR comes from a man aged 65 to 79 with active COVID-19. For the CDR3, the DNA is TGTGCCAGCAGCCCGGGGACTCCCGATACGCAGTATTTT. Amino acids: CASSPGTPDTQYF.